The T cell receptor (beta chain) described here comes from a study of CD8 T cells in ankylosing spondylitis. In this sample, this clonotype turned up many times. TCRdb reprocessed the 5' RACE reads via MiXCR and lists one record per CDR3 protein. This sample has about 130,000 distinct CDR3 sequences; around 8.5% occur once, and the top ten carry 2.5% to 3.5%. The CDR3 loop spans 11 amino acids. Germline V lookup: CDR1 SQVTM, CDR2 ANQGSEA. Trimming left V 2 bases short and J 8 bases short, with 9 bases between. The chain has TRBV29-1 and TRBJ1-1; no clear D. The specimen was blood, either unsorted or a sorted T cell fraction (not recorded which). The clonotype comes from a male donor with ankylosing spondylitis or in good health (not recorded which). The CDR3 DNA sequence: TGCAGCGTTGAACCCCAGGAGGAAGCTTTCTTT. Translated: CSVEPQEEAFF.